Listed below are T cell receptor beta chains from one sample, sequenced in a study of blood T cell repertoires in COVID-19. Only in-frame clones appear in the TCRdb table, and some are missing; sequencing was by immunoSEQ multiplex PCR. The sample includes about half a million clones, 89% of them seen just once. The specimen sequenced was peripheral blood. All receptors derive from a man aged 18 to 35 with COVID-19, enrolled during active disease. The CDR3 runs from the conserved cysteine through the conserved F or W.

V: TRBV6-2/TRBV6-3; length: 15; CDR3: CASSSTPGRIYGYTF
V: TRBV5-1; length: 14; CDR3: CASRTTGGTGELFF
V: TRBV6-5; length: 14; CDR3: CASSPSGLLGTQYF
V: TRBV3-1/TRBV3-2; length: 17; CDR3: CASSPGMGLADTDTQYF
V: TRBV10-1; length: 13; CDR3: CASSDPNTGELFF
V: TRBV7-8; length: 15; CDR3: CASSQTSGRGYEQYF
V: TRBV7-2; length: 15; CDR3: CASSSELAGVGEQYF
V: TRBV7-9; length: 15; CDR3: CASSLLVQGNTEAFF
V: TRBV19; length: 15; CDR3: CASRDRAYSNQPQHF
V: TRBV5-4; length: 12; CDR3: CASSLQGDEQYF
V: TRBV6-4; length: 18; CDR3: CASSDKKKRQSWPGEQYF
V: TRBV5-4; length: 17; CDR3: CASSLGQGFRPYNEQFF
V: TRBV3-1/TRBV3-2; length: 13; CDR3: CASSQVTGYGYTF
V: TRBV5-1; length: 13; CDR3: CASSSTSGNEQFF
V: TRBV18; length: 16; CDR3: CASSPARTGGRYEQYF
V: TRBV10-1; length: 14; CDR3: CASSESGPSGEQYF
V: TRBV6-5; length: 15; CDR3: CASRPDRYSNQPQHF
V: TRBV11-2; length: 11; CDR3: CASSLGLEQYF
V: TRBV19; length: 14; CDR3: CASKPPGGGYGYTF
V: TRBV29-1; length: 14; CDR3: CSVEDGDNSYEQYF
V: TRBV18; length: 19; CDR3: CASSPPLGQGILGANVLTF
V: TRBV4-2; length: 15; CDR3: CASRQRTSGGLGQFF
V: TRBV7-3; length: 15; CDR3: CASSLTGGNTDTQYF
V: TRBV5-4; length: 13; CDR3: CASSAGTSYEQYF
V: TRBV9; length: 17; CDR3: CASSTGQGGVGSDTQYF
V: TRBV29-1; length: 17; CDR3: CSVKGGPHSIASYEQYF
V: TRBV19; length: 15; CDR3: CASSTVSGVAYEQYF
V: TRBV11-2; length: 12; CDR3: CASSSGVYEQYF
V: TRBV6-5; length: 13; CDR3: CASSSGQPGGYTF
V: TRBV4-1; length: 13; CDR3: CASSQVPGTEAFF
V: TRBV4-1; length: 15; CDR3: CASSQGLGGTYEQYF
V: TRBV19; length: 15; CDR3: CASSMVSRGYNEQFF
V: TRBV13; length: 15; CDR3: CASGIAGVSPYEQYF
V: TRBV4-1; length: 13; CDR3: CASSQAPGYEQYF
V: TRBV5-5; length: 14; CDR3: CASSLRSTSGKQFF
V: TRBV2; length: 15; CDR3: CASSELGQGVGGYTF
V: TRBV19; length: 16; CDR3: CASSPGSGQLGNTIYF
V: TRBV19; length: 16; CDR3: CASTPRTAGAYNEQFF
V: TRBV7-2; length: 15; CDR3: CASSYQAGETGELFF
V: TRBV2; length: 15; CDR3: CASRRLAGYSDTQYF
V: TRBV4-2; length: 13; CDR3: CASSQARYNEQFF
V: TRBV6-5; length: 14; CDR3: CASSYSAPGAPLHF
V: TRBV15; length: 12; CDR3: CATGRESNTIYF
V: TRBV27; length: 14; CDR3: CASSLHRDSNEQFF
V: TRBV6-5; length: 14; CDR3: CASQKGQTNYGYTF
V: TRBV5-1; length: 14; CDR3: CASSLVPTSYEQYF
V: TRBV6-6; length: 13; CDR3: CASRPGQNYGYTF
V: TRBV28; length: 14; CDR3: CASSLPLRGSTQYF
V: TRBV11-2; length: 13; CDR3: CASSFTGVDGYTF
V: TRBV19; length: 14; CDR3: CASKGLAGNSEQYF
V: TRBV19; length: 19; CDR3: CATSLDSSGGLGGLDTQYF
V: TRBV24-1; length: 16; CDR3: CATSKQGTSSYNEQFF
V: TRBV2; length: 13; CDR3: CASSRGISYEQYF
V: TRBV7-2; length: 14; CDR3: CASSLDSSVYEQYF
V: TRBV7-9; length: 17; CDR3: CASSRPMRLAEAYEQYF
V: TRBV6-5; length: 13; CDR3: CASSYDRDSPLHF
V: TRBV5-8; length: 13; CDR3: CASSFQGSYEQYF
V: TRBV12-3/TRBV12-4; length: 12; CDR3: CASSSGLNEQYF
V: TRBV18; length: 13; CDR3: CASSTERGETQYF